Described below is a single TCR beta chain sequence and its context. This sample is part of a study of blood T cell repertoires in COVID-19. This CDR3 is built from 15 residues. Trimming took off 5 bases at V and 6 bases at J, with 16 bases between the two ends. Germline V gene sequence: CDR1 ENHRY, CDR2 SYGVKD. Using immunoSEQ multiplex PCR, the repertoire was profiled, and TCRdb retains in-frame clones only, with some absent. The sample holds some 110,000 clones, roughly 88% seen once. Sequences were obtained from peripheral blood. This sequence was found in a man aged 40-55 years with acute or convalescent COVID-19. The V call is TRBV10-3, the J call TRBJ1-4, with D possibly being TRBD1 (5 bases). The CDR3 region is CAISPSPGGDEKLFF. The CDR3 bases are TGTGCCATCAGTCCCAGCCCGGGGGGGGATGAAAAACTGTTTTTT.